The 19 T cell receptor beta chains in this list originate from one sample, sequenced in a study of siplizumab effects on memory and regulatory T cells. The data were produced by immunoSEQ multiplex PCR, yet TCRdb's version contains in-frame clones alone and is incomplete. Here the sample spans about 100,000 clones, about 90% being singletons. Sequenced: CD4+ T cells sorted from blood. These receptors originate from a human donor in good health.

This clone was observed once. The chain combines TRBV27 with TRBJ2-6; TRBD1 matches at 7 bases. The CDR3 is made up of 18 amino acids. Germline lookup yields CDR1 MNHEY and CDR2 SMNVEV (reference sequence). The J segment lost 1 base and the V segment lost 6 bases, leaving 12 bases of the junction unmatched. The CDR3 is CASSKQGGSPSGANVLTF. The CDR3 region has the DNA TGTGCCAGCAGCAAGCAAGGGGGCTCCCCGTCTGGGGCCAACGTCCTGACTTTC.

The chain combines TRBV5-1 with TRBJ2-2; D gene uncertain. Trimming removed 0 bases at V and 3 bases at J, with 18 bases between. Per germline, CDR1 SGHRS and CDR2 YFSETQ. This CDR3 region has 18 residues. The CDR3, as DNA: TGCGCCAGCAGCTTGGGGGCAGTGTGGATCGAGGACACCGGGGAGCTGTTTTTT. Its protein product is CASSLGAVWIEDTGELFF.

V is TRBV5-4 and J is TRBJ2-7, with 13 bases identical to TRBD2. J lost 2 bases, V lost 7 bases, and 21 bases had no gene match. CDR1 and CDR2 (germline): SGHNT, YYREEE (reference sequence). The CDR3 totals 20 residues. CDR3 protein: CASGDVRGPLAGGRTYEQYF. As DNA, the CDR3 is TGTGCCAGCGGAGACGTTAGGGGCCCACTAGCGGGGGGGAGAACCTACGAGCAGTACTTC. The variable domain in full, with the rest retrieved from reference TRBV5-4 and TRBJ2-7, is ETGVTQSPTHLIKTRGQQVTLRCSSQSGHNTVSWYQQALGQGPQFIFQYYREEENGRGNFPPRFSGLQFPNYSSELNVNALELDDSALYLCASGDVRGPLAGGRTYEQYFGPGTRLTVT.

This rearrangement joins TRBV7-2 to TRBJ1-4; 7 nucleotides agree with TRBD1. Per the germline V gene, CDR1 is SGHTA and CDR2 is FQGNSA. The CDR3 is 16 amino acids. With V trimmed by 9 bases and J by 8 bases, 18 bases remained unmatched. The CDR3: CASRLGTGEGAEKLFF. For the CDR3, the DNA is TGTGCCAGTCGTTTGGGTACGGGTGAGGGGGCCGAAAAACTGTTTTTT.

This clone was detected only a few times. This chain's CDR3 is CASSGQGYNQPQHF. DNA for the CDR3: TGTGCCAGCAGTGGACAGGGGTACAATCAGCCCCAGCATTTT. The chain carries TRBV2 and TRBJ1-5, with 8 bases lining up with TRBD1. J lost 3 bases, V lost 4 bases, and 2 bases had no gene match. This CDR3 spans 14 amino acids. Germline CDR1 SNHLY, CDR2 FYNNEI.

The gene calls are TRBV18 and TRBJ2-7; the D is unclear. This CDR3 has 13 amino acids. V lost 2 bases to trimming and J lost 1 base, with 6 bases between them. From germline, CDR1 is KGHSH and CDR2 LQKENI. This chain's CDR3 is CASSPERSYEQYF. In DNA, the CDR3 is TGTGCCAGCTCACCAGAAAGATCCTACGAGCAGTACTTC.

This clone showed up just once. The chain joins TRBV18 to TRBJ1-6; D gene unclear. V lost 6 bases to trimming and J lost 0 bases, with 6 bases between them. The germline V gene has CDR1 KGHSH and CDR2 LQKENI. The CDR3 loop spans 14 amino acids. CDR3 region: CASSGSSYNSPLHF. DNA of the CDR3: TGTGCCAGCTCGGGTAGCTCCTATAATTCACCCCTCCACTTT.

This chain uses TRBV18 with TRBJ1-1, with 7 bases matching TRBD1. Trimming at V came to 6 bases and at J to 5 bases, leaving 9 bases not matched to a gene. The germline gives CDR1 KGHSH, CDR2 LQKENI. CDR3 length: 14 amino acids. The CDR3 is CASSQITGDTEAFF. The CDR3 coding sequence is TGTGCCAGCTCGCAGATTACAGGGGATACTGAAGCTTTCTTT.

The chain employs TRBV5-1 and TRBJ2-5, with 9 bases fitting TRBD1. Germline CDR1 SGHRS, CDR2 YFSETQ. The length of the CDR3 is 13 residues. Unmatched junction bases numbered 12, after V lost 7 bases and J lost 11 bases. Written as DNA, the CDR3 is TGCGCCAGCGGCCTTCCGGACAGGGGTGAGCAGTACTTC. It codes for CASGLPDRGEQYF.

In the case of this clone: Other DNA sequences in the same sample also yield this CDR3. The chain is built from TRBV28 and TRBJ1-1; possible D gene TRBD1, 6 bases. CDR3 length equals 12 residues. The germline gives CDR1 MDHEN, CDR2 SYDVKM. Trimming pared 2 bases from V and 8 bases from J, leaving 9 bases between. CDR3 sequence (DNA): TGTGCCAGCAGTTTACGGGGGACAGAAGCTTTCTTT. Protein product: CASSLRGTEAFF.

The chain employs TRBV27 and TRBJ1-6; D remains unclear. Trimming left V 3 bases short and J 6 bases short, with 9 bases between. CDR3 length: 14 residues. CDR1 and CDR2 (germline): MNHEY, SMNVEV (reference sequence). This chain's CDR3 is CASSLGIINSPLHF. The CDR3 nucleotides read TGTGCCAGCAGTTTGGGCATCATTAATTCACCCCTCCACTTT.

The rearrangement joins TRBV5-1 to TRBJ2-3; 7 nucleotides align to TRBD2. Germline values: CDR1 SGHRS, CDR2 YFSETQ. The CDR3 is 15 amino acids. V shed 7 bases and J 5 bases; nucleotides not matched to a gene: 13. The CDR3 reads CASLQTAGSGDTQYF. DNA of the CDR3: TGCGCCAGCTTACAGACAGCGGGGTCGGGAGATACGCAGTATTTT.

The CDR3 DNA sequence: TGTGCCAGCATCGGCGGGGGGGCTGTTGATGAGCAGTTCTTC. This codes for CASIGGGAVDEQFF. This chain connects TRBV28 to TRBJ2-1; 9 bases agree with TRBD2. V shed 7 bases, J shed 8 bases, and the junction held 9 bases outside the gene matches. The CDR3 is 14 residues long. Germline CDR1 MDHEN, CDR2 SYDVKM. The variable domain in full, completed from reference TRBV28 and TRBJ2-1, reads DVKVTQSSRYLVKRTGEKVFLECVQDMDHENMFWYRQDPGLGLRLIYFSYDVKMKEKGDIPEGYSVSREKKERFSLILESASTNQTSMYLCASIGGGAVDEQFFGPGTRLTVL.

The genes are TRBV29-1 and TRBJ1-2; D not resolved. Looked up from germline, CDR1 is SQVTM and CDR2 is ANQGSEA. The length of the CDR3 is 11 residues. The V and J ends lost 4 bases and 2 bases respectively, with 5 bases between them. The CDR3 DNA is TGCAGCGTTGCCCAGAACTATGGCTACACCTTC. Translating it yields CSVAQNYGYTF.

The chain uses TRBV5-1 and TRBJ1-3, with D unclear. The CDR3 runs 15 residues. The germline CDR1 and CDR2 sequences are SGHRS and YFSETQ. Deletions cut 3 bases from V and 4 bases from J, with 14 bases between. The CDR3 protein is CASSSDPGSGNTIYF. CDR3 coding DNA: TGCGCCAGCAGCTCCGACCCTGGGTCCGGAAACACCATATATTTT.

This chain connects TRBV7-9 to TRBJ1-1; TRBD1 matches at 9 bases. The CDR3 spans 15 residues. Per the germline V gene, CDR1 is SEHNR and CDR2 is FQNEAQ (reference sequence). The ends lost 0 bases at V and 5 bases at J; junction bases unmatched: 4. In DNA, the CDR3 is TGTGCCAGCAGCTTAGCGCTCGGACAGGGGACTGAAGCTTTCTTT. Encoded protein: CASSLALGQGTEAFF.

CDR3 amino acids: CASSIDGNTEAFF. CDR3 in DNA: TGTGCCAGTAGCATTGACGGGAACACTGAAGCTTTCTTT. The rearrangement joins TRBV19 to TRBJ1-1; D remains ambiguous. Germline CDR1 LNHDA, CDR2 SQIVND (reference sequence). V was trimmed by 6 bases and J by 1 base, leaving 9 bases between them. The CDR3 loop spans 13 amino acids.

The V gene is TRBV4-3, the J gene TRBJ2-4, with TRBD1 as a possible D gene (5 bases). CDR1 and CDR2 from the germline V gene are LGHNA and YSLEER. Deletions cut 2 bases from V and 7 bases from J, with 18 bases between. CDR3 size: 16 residues. The chain's CDR3 is CASSQSLQAGLNIQYF. Here the CDR3 DNA reads TGCGCCAGCAGCCAATCCCTACAGGCAGGGCTGAACATTCAGTACTTC.

The rearrangement uses TRBV7-9 and TRBJ1-2; D call uncertain. Trimming took off 0 bases at V and 3 bases at J, with 8 bases between the two ends. Germline lookup yields CDR1 SEHNR and CDR2 FQNEAQ (reference sequence). This CDR3 has 14 amino acids. DNA of the CDR3: TGTGCCAGCAGCTTAGCAATCGGGGACTATGGCTACACCTTC. This translates into CASSLAIGDYGYTF. The variable domain in full, completed from reference TRBV7-9 and TRBJ1-2, reads DTGVSQNPRHKITKRGQNVTFRCDPISEHNRLYWYRQTLGQGPEFLTYFQNEAQLEKSRLLSDRFSAERPKGSFSTLEIQRTEQGDSAMYLCASSLAIGDYGYTFGSGTRLTVV.